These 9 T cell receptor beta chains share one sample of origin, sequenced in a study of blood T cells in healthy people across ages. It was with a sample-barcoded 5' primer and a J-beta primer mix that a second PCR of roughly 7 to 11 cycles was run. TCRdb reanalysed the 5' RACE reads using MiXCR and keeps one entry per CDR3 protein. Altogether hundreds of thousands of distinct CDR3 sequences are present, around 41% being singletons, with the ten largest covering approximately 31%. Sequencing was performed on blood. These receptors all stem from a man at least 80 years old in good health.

CDR3: CASSEFRASYEQYF. CDR3 coding DNA: TGTGCCAGCAGTGAATTCAGGGCAAGCTACGAGCAGTACTTC. This chain uses TRBV6-1 with TRBJ2-5, with a tentative D call TRBD1 (5 bases). The J call may be faulty, since TRBJ2-7 better matches the DNA end. The CDR3 is 14 amino acids. The V gene's germline CDR1 is MNHNS and CDR2 SASEGT.

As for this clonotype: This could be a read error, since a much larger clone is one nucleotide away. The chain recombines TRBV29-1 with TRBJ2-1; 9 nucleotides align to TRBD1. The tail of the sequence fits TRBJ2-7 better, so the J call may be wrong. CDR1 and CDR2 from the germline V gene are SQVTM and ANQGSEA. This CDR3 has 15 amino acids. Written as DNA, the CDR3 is TGCAGCGTTGACCCCGGGACAGGGCTTCTCAATGAGCAGTACTTC. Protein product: CSVDPGTGLLNEQYF.

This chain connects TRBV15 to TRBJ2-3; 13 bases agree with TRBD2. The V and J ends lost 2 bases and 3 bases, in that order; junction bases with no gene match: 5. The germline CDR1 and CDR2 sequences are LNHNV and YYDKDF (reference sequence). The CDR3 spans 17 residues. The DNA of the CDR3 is TGTGCCACCAGCAGATCCCGGACTAGCGGGAGTACAGATACGCAGTATTTT. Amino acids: CATSRSRTSGSTDTQYF.

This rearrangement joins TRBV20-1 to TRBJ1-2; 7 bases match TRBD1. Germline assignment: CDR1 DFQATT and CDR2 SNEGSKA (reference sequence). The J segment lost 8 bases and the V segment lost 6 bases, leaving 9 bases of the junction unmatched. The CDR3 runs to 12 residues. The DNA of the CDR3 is TGCAGTGCCTTCGGGACAGCGCACGGCTACACCTTC. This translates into CSAFGTAHGYTF.

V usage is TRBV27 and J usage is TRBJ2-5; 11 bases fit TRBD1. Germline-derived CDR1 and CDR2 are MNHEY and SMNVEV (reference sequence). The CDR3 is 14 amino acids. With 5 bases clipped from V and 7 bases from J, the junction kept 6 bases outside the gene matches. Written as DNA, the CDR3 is TGTGCCAGCAGTACGGGACAGGGGGGGGTGACCCAGTACTTC. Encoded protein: CASSTGQGGVTQYF.

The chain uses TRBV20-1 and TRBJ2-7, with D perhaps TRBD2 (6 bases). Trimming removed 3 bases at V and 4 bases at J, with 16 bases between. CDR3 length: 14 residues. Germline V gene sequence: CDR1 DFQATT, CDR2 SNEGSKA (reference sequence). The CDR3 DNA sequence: TGCAGTGCTAGCGGTTTGGCGGGGCTTTACGAGCAGTACTTC. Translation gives CSASGLAGLYEQYF.

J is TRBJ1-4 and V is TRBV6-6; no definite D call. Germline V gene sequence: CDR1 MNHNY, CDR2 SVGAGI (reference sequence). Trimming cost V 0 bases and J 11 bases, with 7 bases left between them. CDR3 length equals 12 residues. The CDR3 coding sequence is TGTGCCAGCAGTTACTCTCAAGGGAAACTGTTTTTT. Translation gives CASSYSQGKLFF.

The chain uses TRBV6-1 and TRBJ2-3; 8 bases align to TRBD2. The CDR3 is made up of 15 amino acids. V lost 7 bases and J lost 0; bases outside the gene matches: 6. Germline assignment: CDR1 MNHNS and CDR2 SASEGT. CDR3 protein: CASKSPSGSTDTQYF. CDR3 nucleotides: TGTGCCAGCAAGTCACCTAGCGGGAGCACAGATACGCAGTATTTT.

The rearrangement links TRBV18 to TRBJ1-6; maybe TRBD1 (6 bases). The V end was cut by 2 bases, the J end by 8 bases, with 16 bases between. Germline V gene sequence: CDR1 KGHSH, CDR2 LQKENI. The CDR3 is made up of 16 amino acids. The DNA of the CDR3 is TGTGCCAGCTCACCAGAACACAGGGTGGGGTATTCACCCCTCCACTTT. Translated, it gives CASSPEHRVGYSPLHF. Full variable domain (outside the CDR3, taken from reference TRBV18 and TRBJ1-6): NAGVMQNPRHLVRRRGQEARLRCSPMKGHSHVYWYRQLPEEGLKFMVYLQKENIIDESGMPKERFSAEFPKEGPSILRIQQVVRGDSAAYFCASSPEHRVGYSPLHFGNGTRLTVT.